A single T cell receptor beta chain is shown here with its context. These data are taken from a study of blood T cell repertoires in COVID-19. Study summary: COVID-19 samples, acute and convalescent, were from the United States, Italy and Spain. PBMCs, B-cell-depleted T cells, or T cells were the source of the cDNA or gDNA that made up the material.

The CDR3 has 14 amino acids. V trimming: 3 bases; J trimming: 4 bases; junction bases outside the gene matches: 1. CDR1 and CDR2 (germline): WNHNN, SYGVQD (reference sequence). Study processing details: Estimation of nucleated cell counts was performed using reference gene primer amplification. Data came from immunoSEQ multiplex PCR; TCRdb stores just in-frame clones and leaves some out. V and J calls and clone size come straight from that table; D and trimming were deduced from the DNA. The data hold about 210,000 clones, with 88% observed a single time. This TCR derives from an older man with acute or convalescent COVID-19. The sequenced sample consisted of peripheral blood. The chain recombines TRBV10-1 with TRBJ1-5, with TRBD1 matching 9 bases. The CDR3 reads CASSEGQGNQPQHF. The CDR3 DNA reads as TGCGCCAGCAGTGAAGGACAGGGGAATCAGCCCCAGCATTTT.